A single sample is the source of the 17 T cell receptor beta chains below, sequenced in a study of T cell repertoires in cytomegalovirus infection. These receptors have no identified antigens. Using its own MiXCR run on the reads, TCRdb lists one record per CDR3 protein. The sample has about 130,000 distinct CDR3 sequences, roughly a third seen once. Sequencing used CD8+ T cells from cultured PBMCs, obtained from culture after CMV antigen stimulation. Receptors were obtained from a human donor in good health (CMV status not recorded). Some clones in this sample may be carry-over from other donors' samples.

This clonotype was picked up a small number of times. The V and J genes are TRBV27 and TRBJ2-4; 10 bases match TRBD1. CDR3 length equals 12 residues. Unmatched junction bases numbered 3, after V lost 8 bases and J lost 8 bases. Germline CDR1 and CDR2: MNHEY and SMNVEV (reference sequence). CDR3 sequence (DNA): TGTGCCAGCGGACAGGGGGGGGACATTCAGTACTTC. Its protein product is CASGQGGDIQYF.

This clonotype has more than one count but fewer than ten. The chain joins TRBV7-9 to TRBJ2-7; TRBD1 matches 9 bases. This CDR3 region has 15 residues. J lost 3 bases, V lost 6 bases, and 9 bases had no gene match. Germline CDR1 and CDR2: SEHNR and FQNEAQ (reference sequence). The CDR3 loop reads CASSHPGQGNYEQYF. CDR3 nucleotides: TGTGCCAGCAGTCATCCAGGACAGGGGAACTACGAGCAGTACTTC.

This clonotype was seen repeatedly, ten times or more. The chain is built from TRBV6-1 and TRBJ1-1; maybe TRBD1 (5 bases). Trimming shortened V by 3 bases and J by 6 bases, and 14 bases separated the two germline ends. Germline loops: CDR1 MNHNS, CDR2 SASEGT. The CDR3 is 14 residues long. The CDR3 DNA follows: TGTGCCAGCAGTGACCCGCCCCGGGGCGCTGAAGCTTTCTTT. It encodes CASSDPPRGAEAFF.

This clonotype was found a few times. This likely comes from a read error, as the CDR3 has no conserved phenylalanine or tryptophan at its end. The DNA is omitted, as the CDR3 cannot be located on it reliably, and the CDR3 follows TCRdb's listing. The J gene is TRBJ1-2, the V gene TRBV29-1; TRBD1 is taken as the D call from the table, unchecked against the DNA. Counting both end residues, the CDR3 totals 14 amino acids. Germline lookup yields CDR1 SQVTM and CDR2 ANQGSEA. CDR3 in amino acids: CSAVGPSGTDISIL.

This clonotype has more than one count but fewer than ten. J is TRBJ2-1 and V is TRBV19; 11 positions match TRBD2. Trimming cost V 8 bases and J 6 bases; bases outside gene matches: 6. Germline V lookup: CDR1 LNHDA, CDR2 SQIVND (reference sequence). The CDR3 totals 14 residues. The chain's CDR3 is CASSLAGELNEQFF. The CDR3 DNA reads as TGTGCCAGTTCACTAGCGGGGGAGCTCAATGAGCAGTTCTTC.

The rearrangement uses TRBV7-8 and TRBJ2-7; no definite D call. V was cut by 1 base and J by 0 bases, with 10 bases left in between. The CDR3 sequence is 15 residues long. Per germline, CDR1 SGHVS and CDR2 FQNEAQ. The CDR3, as DNA: TGTGCCAGCAGCTTAGTTGGTATGAGCTCCTACGAGCAGTACTTC. This sequence encodes CASSLVGMSSYEQYF.

This clonotype came up a few times. The rearrangement joins TRBV2 to TRBJ2-1, with D unresolved. Germline CDR1 reads SNHLY; CDR2 reads FYNNEI. The length of the CDR3 is 10 residues. Trimming took off 3 bases at V and 10 bases at J, with 4 bases between the two ends. CDR3 DNA: TGTGCCAGCAGTGACGGGGAGCAGTTCTTC. Translation gives CASSDGEQFF.

V usage is TRBV7-8 and J usage is TRBJ2-3; 9 bases fit TRBD2. There are 16 residues in the CDR3. CDR1 and CDR2 from the germline V gene are SGHVS and FQNEAQ. The V segment lost 4 bases and the J segment 3 bases; nucleotides outside the gene matches: 8. CDR3: CASSSFGGGATDTQYF. In DNA, the CDR3 is TGTGCCAGCAGCTCCTTCGGCGGGGGGGCAACAGATACGCAGTATTTT.

V gene TRBV2 combines with J gene TRBJ2-7; TRBD1 agrees at 12 bases. After removal of 6 bases from V and 5 bases from J, the junction contained 5 bases not matched to a gene. The CDR3 totals 14 residues. CDR1 is SNHLY, CDR2 FYNNEI, per germline. For the CDR3, the DNA is TGTGCCAGCAGGAGCGGGACAGGGGGCCACGAGCAGTACTTC. This translates into CASRSGTGGHEQYF. Based on the CDR3 plus reference TRBV2 and TRBJ2-7, the full variable domain is EPEVTQTPSHQVTQMGQEVILRCVPISNHLYFYWYRQILGQKVEFLVSFYNNEISEKSEIFDDQFSVERPDGSNFTLKIRSTKLEDSAMYFCASRSGTGGHEQYFGPGTRLTVT.

The chain carries TRBV20-1 and TRBJ1-1, with 7 bases aligning to TRBD1. This CDR3 is built from 12 residues. Per the germline V gene, CDR1 is DFQATT and CDR2 is SNEGSKA (reference sequence). V lost 4 bases to trimming and J lost 7 bases; unmatched junction nucleotides: 6. Written as DNA, the CDR3 is TGCAGTGCTATTGACAGGGATTATGAAGCTTTCTTT. Its protein is CSAIDRDYEAFF.

This clonotype was seen a handful of times. The chain is built from TRBV7-6 and TRBJ2-7; 7 bases align to TRBD1. Germline CDR1 and CDR2: SGHVS and FNYEAQ. J lost 0 bases, V lost 1 base, and 3 bases had no gene match. The CDR3 runs to 15 residues. In nucleotides, the CDR3 is TGTGCCAGCAGCTTAGAGACAGGGAGCTCCTACGAGCAGTACTTC. Protein: CASSLETGSSYEQYF.

This clonotype was seen once. The chain recombines TRBV10-3 with TRBJ2-7; 12 bases align to TRBD2. The CDR3 spans 16 residues. The V and J ends lost 6 bases and 4 bases, in that order; junction bases with no gene match: 10. Germline V gene sequence: CDR1 ENHRY, CDR2 SYGVKD. CDR3 amino acids: CAISPPTSGGTYEQYF. As DNA, the CDR3 is TGTGCCATCAGCCCTCCGACTAGCGGGGGCACGTACGAGCAGTACTTC.

This chain joins TRBV9 and TRBJ2-1; 10 positions match TRBD2. Looked up from germline, CDR1 is SGDLS and CDR2 is YYNGEE. Trimming at V came to 0 bases and at J to 7 bases, leaving 4 bases not matched to a gene. The CDR3 covers 15 residues. CDR3 DNA sequence: TGTGCCAGCAGCGTAGGTGGTAGCGGGGGGAATGAGCAGTTCTTC. Translation gives CASSVGGSGGNEQFF.

This clonotype was counted a few times. The genes are TRBV6-6 and TRBJ2-7; 12 bases line up with TRBD1. V dropped 6 bases and J dropped 5; count of bases not matched to a gene: 8. Germline loops: CDR1 MNHNY, CDR2 SVGAGI (reference sequence). This CDR3 contains 15 residues. CDR3 nucleotides: TGTGCCAGCAGCCGTGGGACAGGGGGCTTCCACGAGCAGTACTTC. Amino acids: CASSRGTGGFHEQYF.

The chain uses TRBV6-2 or TRBV6-3 and TRBJ2-7; D possibly corresponds to TRBD1 (5 bases). V dropped 4 bases and J dropped 4 bases, with 8 bases sitting between them. The CDR3 is 12 amino acids. CDR1 is MNHEY and CDR2 is SVGEGT in the germline V gene. The CDR3 reads CASSSDRYEQYF. In nucleotides, the CDR3 is TGTGCCAGCAGTTCCGACAGATACGAGCAGTACTTC.

CDR3 protein: CASSDEDRRYNSPLHF. DNA for the CDR3: TGTGCCAGTAGTGACGAGGACAGAAGGTATAATTCACCCCTCCACTTT. V usage is TRBV19 and J usage is TRBJ1-6, with D tentatively TRBD1 (6 bases). The CDR3 totals 16 residues. V lost 5 bases to trimming and J lost 4 bases, with 15 bases between them. From germline, CDR1 is LNHDA and CDR2 SQIVND (reference sequence).

This clonotype was seen only a few times. This chain connects TRBV7-2 to TRBJ1-5; 7 bases map to TRBD1. Germline CDR1 and CDR2: SGHTA and FQGNSA. Trimming cost V 4 bases and J 4 bases; bases outside gene matches: 7. The CDR3 contains 15 residues. The CDR3 spells CASSWTGDGNQPQHF. In DNA, the CDR3 is TGTGCCAGCAGCTGGACAGGCGACGGGAATCAGCCCCAGCATTTT.